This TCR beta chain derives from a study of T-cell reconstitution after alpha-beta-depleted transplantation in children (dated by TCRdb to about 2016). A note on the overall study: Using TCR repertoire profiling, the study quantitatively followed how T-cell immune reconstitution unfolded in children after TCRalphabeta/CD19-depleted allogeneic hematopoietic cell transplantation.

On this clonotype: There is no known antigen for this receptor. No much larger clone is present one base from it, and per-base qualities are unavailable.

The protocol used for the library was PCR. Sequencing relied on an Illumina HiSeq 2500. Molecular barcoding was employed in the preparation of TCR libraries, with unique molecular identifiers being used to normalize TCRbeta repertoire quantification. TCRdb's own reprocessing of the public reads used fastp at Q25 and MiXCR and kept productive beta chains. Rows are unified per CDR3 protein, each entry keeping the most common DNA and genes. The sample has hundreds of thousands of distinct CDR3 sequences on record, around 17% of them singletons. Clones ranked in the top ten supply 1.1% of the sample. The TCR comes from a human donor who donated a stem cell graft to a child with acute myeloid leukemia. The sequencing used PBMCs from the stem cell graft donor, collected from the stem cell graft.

The CDR3 region reads CASSQTGWDNEQFF. The nucleotide sequence is TGCGCCAGCAGTCAGACAGGGTGGGACAATGAGCAGTTCTTC. The V and J genes are TRBV10-2 and TRBJ2-1, and 7 junction bases match TRBD1. Germline trimming amounts to 5 bases on V and 5 bases on J, with 6 as the count of junction bases outside the gene matches. According to the germline V gene, CDR1 reads WSHSY and CDR2 reads SAAADI. The CDR3 has 14 amino acids, counting the end cysteine and phenylalanine. Only the CDR3 part of the read is kept: 42 bases, read in frame from the first base.